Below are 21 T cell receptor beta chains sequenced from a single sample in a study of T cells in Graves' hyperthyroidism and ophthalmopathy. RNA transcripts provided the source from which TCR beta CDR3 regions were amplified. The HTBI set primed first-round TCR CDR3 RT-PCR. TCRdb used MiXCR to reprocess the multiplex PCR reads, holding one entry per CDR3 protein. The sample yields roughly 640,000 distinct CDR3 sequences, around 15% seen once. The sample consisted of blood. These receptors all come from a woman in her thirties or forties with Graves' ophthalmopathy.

CDR3 nucleotides: TGTGCCAGCAGCCGCCGGGAGGGGCGGAACGGCTATGGCTACACCTTC. This gives the protein CASSRREGRNGYGYTF. The V call is TRBV3-1, the J call TRBJ1-2, with a weak D call TRBD1 (5 bases). The length of the CDR3 is 16 residues. V shed 4 bases and J shed 4 bases, with 19 bases lying between them. CDR1 LGHDT and CDR2 YNNKEL come from the germline V gene (reference sequence).

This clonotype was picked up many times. The CDR3 coding sequence is TGCGCCAGCGCCGGGACAGGGTTCTACGAGCAGTACTTC. The encoded protein is CASAGTGFYEQYF. The chain recombines TRBV10-2 with TRBJ2-7; 9 bases match TRBD1. From germline, CDR1 is WSHSY and CDR2 SAAADI. The CDR3 length is 13 residues. J was trimmed by 3 bases and V by 8 bases; bases with no gene match: 5.

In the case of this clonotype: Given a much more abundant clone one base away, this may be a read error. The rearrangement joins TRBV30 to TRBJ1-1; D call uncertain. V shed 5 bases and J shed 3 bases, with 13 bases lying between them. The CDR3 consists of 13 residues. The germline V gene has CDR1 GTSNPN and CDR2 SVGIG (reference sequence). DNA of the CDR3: TGTGCCTGGTCGGGAAGCGAGTACACTGAAGCTTTCTTT. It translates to CAWSGSEYTEAFF.

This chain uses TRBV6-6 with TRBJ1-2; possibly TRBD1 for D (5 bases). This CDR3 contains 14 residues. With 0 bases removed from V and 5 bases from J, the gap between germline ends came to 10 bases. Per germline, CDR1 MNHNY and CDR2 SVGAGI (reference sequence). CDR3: CASSYSATDYGYTF. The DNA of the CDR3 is TGTGCCAGCAGTTACTCCGCGACAGATTATGGCTACACCTTC.

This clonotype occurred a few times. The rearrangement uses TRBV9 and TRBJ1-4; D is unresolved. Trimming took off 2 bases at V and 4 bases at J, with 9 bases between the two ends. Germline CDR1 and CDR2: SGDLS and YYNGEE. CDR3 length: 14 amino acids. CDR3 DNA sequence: TGTGCCAGCAGCGTTGGGTGGAATAATGAAAAACTGTTTTTT. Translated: CASSVGWNNEKLFF.

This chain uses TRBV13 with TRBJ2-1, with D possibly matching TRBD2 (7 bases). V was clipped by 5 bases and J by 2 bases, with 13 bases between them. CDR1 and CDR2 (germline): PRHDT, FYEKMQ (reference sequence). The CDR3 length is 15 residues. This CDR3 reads CASSRGGAAYNEQFF. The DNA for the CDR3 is TGTGCCAGCAGCAGAGGGGGGGCCGCCTACAATGAGCAGTTCTTC.

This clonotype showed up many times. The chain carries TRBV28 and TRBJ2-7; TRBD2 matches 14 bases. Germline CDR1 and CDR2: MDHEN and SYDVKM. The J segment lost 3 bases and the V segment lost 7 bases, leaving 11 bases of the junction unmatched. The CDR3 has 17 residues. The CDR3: CASKGPGLAGGNYEQYF. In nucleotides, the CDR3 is TGTGCCAGCAAGGGACCAGGACTAGCGGGAGGTAACTACGAGCAGTACTTC.

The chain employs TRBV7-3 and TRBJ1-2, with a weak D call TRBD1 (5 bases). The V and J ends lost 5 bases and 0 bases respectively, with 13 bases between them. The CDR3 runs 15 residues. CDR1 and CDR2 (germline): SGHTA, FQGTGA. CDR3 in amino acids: CASSKDRKTNYGYTF. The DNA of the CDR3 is TGTGCCAGCAGCAAAGACAGAAAGACTAACTATGGCTACACCTTC.

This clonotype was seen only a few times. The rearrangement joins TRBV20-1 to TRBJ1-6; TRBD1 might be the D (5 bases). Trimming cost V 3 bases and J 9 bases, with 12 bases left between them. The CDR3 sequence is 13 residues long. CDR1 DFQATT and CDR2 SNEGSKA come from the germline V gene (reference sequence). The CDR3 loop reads CSASVRGGSPLHF. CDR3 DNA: TGCAGTGCTAGCGTTAGGGGAGGTTCACCCCTCCACTTT.

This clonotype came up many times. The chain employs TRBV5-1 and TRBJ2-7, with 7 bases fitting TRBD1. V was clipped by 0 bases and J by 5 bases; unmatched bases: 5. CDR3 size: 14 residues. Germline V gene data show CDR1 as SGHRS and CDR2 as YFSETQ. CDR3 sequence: CASSLGQGVNEQYF. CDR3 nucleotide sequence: TGCGCCAGCAGCTTGGGACAGGGCGTTAACGAGCAGTACTTC.

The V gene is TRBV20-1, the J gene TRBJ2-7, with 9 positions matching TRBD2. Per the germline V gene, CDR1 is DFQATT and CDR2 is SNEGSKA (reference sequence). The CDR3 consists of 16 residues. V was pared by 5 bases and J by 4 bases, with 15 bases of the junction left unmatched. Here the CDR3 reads CSASSPSGGITYEQYF. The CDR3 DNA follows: TGCAGTGCTTCTTCTCCAAGCGGGGGGATAACTTACGAGCAGTACTTC.

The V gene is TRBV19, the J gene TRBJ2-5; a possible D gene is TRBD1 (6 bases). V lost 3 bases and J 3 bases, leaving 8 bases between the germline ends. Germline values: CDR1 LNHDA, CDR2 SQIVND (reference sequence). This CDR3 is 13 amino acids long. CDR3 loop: CASSIAGEETQYF. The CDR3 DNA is TGTGCCAGTAGTATCGCAGGGGAAGAGACCCAGTACTTC.

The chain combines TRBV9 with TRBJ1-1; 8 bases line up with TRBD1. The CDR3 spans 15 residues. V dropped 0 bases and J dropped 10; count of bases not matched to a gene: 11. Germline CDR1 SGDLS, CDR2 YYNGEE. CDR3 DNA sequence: TGTGCCAGCAGCGTAGCGGGAGACAGGGGCATACGAGCTTTCTTT. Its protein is CASSVAGDRGIRAFF. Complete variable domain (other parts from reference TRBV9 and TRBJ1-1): DSGVTQTPKHLITATGQRVTLRCSPRSGDLSVYWYQQSLDQGLQFLIQYYNGEERAKGNILERFSAQQFPDLHSELNLSSLELGDSALYFCASSVAGDRGIRAFFGQGTRLTVV.

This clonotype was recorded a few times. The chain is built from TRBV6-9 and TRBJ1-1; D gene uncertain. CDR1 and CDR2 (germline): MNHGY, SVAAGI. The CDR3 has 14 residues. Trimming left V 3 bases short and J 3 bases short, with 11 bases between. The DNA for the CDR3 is TGTGCCAGCAGTTACGTCCCCCAGGACACTGAAGCTTTCTTT. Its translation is CASSYVPQDTEAFF.

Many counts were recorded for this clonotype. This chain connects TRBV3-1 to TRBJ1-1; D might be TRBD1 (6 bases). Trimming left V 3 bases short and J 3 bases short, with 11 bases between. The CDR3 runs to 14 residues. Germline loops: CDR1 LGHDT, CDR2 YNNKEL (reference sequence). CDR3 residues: CASSQAQGYTEAFF. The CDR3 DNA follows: TGTGCCAGCAGCCAGGCTCAGGGGTACACTGAAGCTTTCTTT.

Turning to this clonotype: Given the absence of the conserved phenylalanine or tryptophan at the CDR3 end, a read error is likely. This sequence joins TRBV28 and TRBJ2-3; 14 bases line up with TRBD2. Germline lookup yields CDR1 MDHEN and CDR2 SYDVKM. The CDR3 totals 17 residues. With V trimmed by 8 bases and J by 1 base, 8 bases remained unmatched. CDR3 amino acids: CASAGTSGSLGTDTQYL. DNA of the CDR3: TGTGCCAGCGCCGGGACTAGCGGGAGTCTTGGCACAGATACGCAGTATCTT.

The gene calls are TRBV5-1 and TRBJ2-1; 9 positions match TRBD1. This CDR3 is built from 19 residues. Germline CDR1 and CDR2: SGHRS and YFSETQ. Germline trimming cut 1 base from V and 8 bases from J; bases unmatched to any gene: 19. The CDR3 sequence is CASSLWGPGQGASGDEQFF. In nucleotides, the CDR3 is TGCGCCAGCAGCTTGTGGGGTCCGGGACAGGGTGCCTCCGGGGATGAGCAGTTCTTC.

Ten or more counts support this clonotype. CDR3 coding DNA: TGTGCCAGCATAGGTGTCACTGAAGCTTTCTTT. Its translation is CASIGVTEAFF. V usage is TRBV2 and J usage is TRBJ1-1; D gene unclear. V was shortened by 7 bases and J by 4 bases, with 7 bases between the two germline ends. The CDR3 runs to 11 residues. Germline V gene lookup returns CDR1 SNHLY and CDR2 FYNNEI.

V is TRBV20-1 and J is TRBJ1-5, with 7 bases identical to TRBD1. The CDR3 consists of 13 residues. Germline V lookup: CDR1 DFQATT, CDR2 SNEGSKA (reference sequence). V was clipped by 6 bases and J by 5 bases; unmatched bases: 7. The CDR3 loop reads CSAPDRVDQPQHF. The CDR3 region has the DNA TGCAGTGCCCCCGACAGGGTCGATCAGCCCCAGCATTTT.

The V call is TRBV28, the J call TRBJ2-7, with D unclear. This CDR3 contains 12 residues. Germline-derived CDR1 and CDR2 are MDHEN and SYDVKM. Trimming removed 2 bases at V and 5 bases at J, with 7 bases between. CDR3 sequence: CASSLRTHEQYF. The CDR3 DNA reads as TGTGCCAGCAGTTTACGGACCCACGAGCAGTACTTC.

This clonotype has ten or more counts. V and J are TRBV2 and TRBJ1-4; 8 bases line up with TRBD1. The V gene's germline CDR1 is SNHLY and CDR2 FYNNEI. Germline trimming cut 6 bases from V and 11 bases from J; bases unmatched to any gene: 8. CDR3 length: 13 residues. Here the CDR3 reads CASRTGEGLKLFF. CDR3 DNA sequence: TGTGCCAGCAGGACAGGGGAGGGGCTCAAACTGTTTTTT. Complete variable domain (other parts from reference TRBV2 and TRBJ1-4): EPEVTQTPSHQVTQMGQEVILRCVPISNHLYFYWYRQILGQKVEFLVSFYNNEISEKSEIFDDQFSVERPDGSNFTLKIRSTKLEDSAMYFCASRTGEGLKLFFGSGTQLSVL.